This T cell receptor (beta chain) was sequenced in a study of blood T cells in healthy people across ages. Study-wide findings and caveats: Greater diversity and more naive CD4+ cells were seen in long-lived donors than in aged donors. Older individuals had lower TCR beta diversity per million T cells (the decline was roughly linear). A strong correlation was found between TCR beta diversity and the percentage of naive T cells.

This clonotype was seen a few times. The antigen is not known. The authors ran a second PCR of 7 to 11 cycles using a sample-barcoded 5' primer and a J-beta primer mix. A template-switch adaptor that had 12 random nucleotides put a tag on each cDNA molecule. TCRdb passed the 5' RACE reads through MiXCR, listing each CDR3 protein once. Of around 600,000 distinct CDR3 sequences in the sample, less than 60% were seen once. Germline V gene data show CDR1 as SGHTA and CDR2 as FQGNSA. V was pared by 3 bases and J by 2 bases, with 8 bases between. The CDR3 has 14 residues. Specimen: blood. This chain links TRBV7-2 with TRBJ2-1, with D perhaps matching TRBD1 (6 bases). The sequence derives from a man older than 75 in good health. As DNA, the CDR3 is TGTGCCAGCAGCTTCGGGACACCCTACAATGAGCAGTTCTTC. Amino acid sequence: CASSFGTPYNEQFF.